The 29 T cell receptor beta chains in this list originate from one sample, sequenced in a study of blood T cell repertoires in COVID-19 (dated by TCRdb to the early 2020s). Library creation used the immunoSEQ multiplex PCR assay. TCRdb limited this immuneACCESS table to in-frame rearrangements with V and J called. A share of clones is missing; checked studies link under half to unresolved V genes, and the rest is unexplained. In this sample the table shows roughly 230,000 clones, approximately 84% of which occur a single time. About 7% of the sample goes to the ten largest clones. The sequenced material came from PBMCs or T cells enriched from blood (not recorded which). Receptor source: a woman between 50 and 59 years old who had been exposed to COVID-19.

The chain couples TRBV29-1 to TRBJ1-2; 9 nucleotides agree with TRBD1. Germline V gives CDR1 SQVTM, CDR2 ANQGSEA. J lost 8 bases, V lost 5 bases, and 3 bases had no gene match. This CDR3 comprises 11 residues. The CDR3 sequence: CSVWTGEGYTF. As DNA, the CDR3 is TGCAGCGTTTGGACAGGGGAAGGCTACACCTTC.

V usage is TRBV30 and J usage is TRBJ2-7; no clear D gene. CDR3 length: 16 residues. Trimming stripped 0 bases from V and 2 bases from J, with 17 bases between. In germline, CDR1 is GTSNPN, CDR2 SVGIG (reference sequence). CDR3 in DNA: TGTGCCTGGAGTGTTAGAGCTCCGTGGTTGACCTACGAGCAGTACTTC. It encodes CAWSVRAPWLTYEQYF.

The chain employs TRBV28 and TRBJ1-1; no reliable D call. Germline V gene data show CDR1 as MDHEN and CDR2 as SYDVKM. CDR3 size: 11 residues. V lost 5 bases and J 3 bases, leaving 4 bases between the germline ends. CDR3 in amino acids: CASSLYTEAFF. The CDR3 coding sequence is TGTGCCAGCAGTCTGTACACTGAAGCTTTCTTT.

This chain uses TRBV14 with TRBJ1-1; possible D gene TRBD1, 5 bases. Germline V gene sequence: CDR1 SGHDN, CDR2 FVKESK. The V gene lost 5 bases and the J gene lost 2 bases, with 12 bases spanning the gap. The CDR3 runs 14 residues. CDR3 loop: CASSWGLINTEAFF. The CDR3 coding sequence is TGTGCCAGCAGCTGGGGACTCATCAACACTGAAGCTTTCTTT.

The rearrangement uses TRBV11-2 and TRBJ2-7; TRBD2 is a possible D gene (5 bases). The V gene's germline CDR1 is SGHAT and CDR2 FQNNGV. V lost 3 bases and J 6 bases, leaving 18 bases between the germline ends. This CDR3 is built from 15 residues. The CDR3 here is CASSFASGYTLEQYF. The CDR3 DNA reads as TGTGCCAGCAGCTTCGCCTCGGGGTATACCCTCGAGCAGTACTTC. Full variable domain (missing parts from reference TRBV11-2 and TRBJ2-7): EAGVAQSPRYKIIEKRQSVAFWCNPISGHATLYWYQQILGQGPKLLIQFQNNGVVDDSQLPKDRFSAERLKGVDSTLKIQPAKLEDSAVYLCASSFASGYTLEQYFGPGTRLTVT.

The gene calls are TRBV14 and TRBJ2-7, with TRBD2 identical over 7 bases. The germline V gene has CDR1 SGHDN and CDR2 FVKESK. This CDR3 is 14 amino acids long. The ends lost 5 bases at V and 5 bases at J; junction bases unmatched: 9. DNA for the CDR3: TGTGCCAGCAGCTTATGGGGGGGTCGGAACGAGCAGTACTTC. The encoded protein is CASSLWGGRNEQYF. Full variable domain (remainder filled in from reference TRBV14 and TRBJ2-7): EAGVTQFPSHSVIEKGQTVTLRCDPISGHDNLYWYRRVMGKEIKFLLHFVKESKQDESGMPNNRFLAERTGGTYSTLKVQPAELEDSGVYFCASSLWGGRNEQYFGPGTRLTVT.

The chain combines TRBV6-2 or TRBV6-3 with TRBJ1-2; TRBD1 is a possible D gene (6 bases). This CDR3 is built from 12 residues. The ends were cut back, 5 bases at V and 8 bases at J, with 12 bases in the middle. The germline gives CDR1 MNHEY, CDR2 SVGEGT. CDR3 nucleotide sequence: TGTGCCAGCAGTAACAGGGCGGTAGGCTACACCTTC. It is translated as CASSNRAVGYTF.

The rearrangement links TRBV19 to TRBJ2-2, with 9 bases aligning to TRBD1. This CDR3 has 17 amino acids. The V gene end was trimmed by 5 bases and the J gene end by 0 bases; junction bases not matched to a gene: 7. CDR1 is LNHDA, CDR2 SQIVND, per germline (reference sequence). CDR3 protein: CASSPTGDRANTGELFF. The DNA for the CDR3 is TGTGCCAGTAGTCCCACCGGGGACAGGGCGAACACCGGGGAGCTGTTTTTT.

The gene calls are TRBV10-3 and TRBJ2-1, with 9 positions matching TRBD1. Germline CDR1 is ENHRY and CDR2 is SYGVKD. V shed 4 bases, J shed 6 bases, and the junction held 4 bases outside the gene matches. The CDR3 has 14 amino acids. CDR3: CAISGTGEVNEQFF. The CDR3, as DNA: TGTGCCATCAGTGGGACAGGGGAAGTCAATGAGCAGTTCTTC.

CDR3: CAISRGGTEAFF. In DNA form, the CDR3 reads TGTGCCATCAGTAGGGGGGGGACTGAAGCTTTCTTT. V usage is TRBV10-3 and J usage is TRBJ1-1, with a weak D call TRBD1 (6 bases). Trimming pared 5 bases from V and 5 bases from J, leaving 9 bases between. The CDR3 length is 12 residues. CDR1 is ENHRY, CDR2 SYGVKD, per germline.

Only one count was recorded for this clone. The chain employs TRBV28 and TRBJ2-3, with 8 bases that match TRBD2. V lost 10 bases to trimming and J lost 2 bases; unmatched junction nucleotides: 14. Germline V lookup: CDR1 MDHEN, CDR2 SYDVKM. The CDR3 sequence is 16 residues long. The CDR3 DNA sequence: TGTGCCACTTACCATCTTAGCGGGGAAATCACAGATACGCAGTATTTT. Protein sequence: CATYHLSGEITDTQYF.

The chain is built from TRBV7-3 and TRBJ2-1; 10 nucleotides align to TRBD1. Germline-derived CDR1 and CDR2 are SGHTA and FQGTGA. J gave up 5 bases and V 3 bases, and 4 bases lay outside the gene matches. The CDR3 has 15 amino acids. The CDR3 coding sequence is TGTGCCAGCAGCTTTCGACAGGGGGCCCACAATGAGCAGTTCTTC. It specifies CASSFRQGAHNEQFF.

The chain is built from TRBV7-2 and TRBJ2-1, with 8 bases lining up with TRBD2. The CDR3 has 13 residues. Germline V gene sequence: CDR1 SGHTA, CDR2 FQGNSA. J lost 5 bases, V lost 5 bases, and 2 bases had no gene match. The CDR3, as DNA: TGTGCCAGCAGCCCGGGGGGGGACAATGAGCAGTTCTTC. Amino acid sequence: CASSPGGDNEQFF.

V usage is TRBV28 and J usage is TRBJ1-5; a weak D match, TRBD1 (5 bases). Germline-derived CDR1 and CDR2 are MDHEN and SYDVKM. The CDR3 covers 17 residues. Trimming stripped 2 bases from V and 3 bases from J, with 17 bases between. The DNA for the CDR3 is TGTGCCAGCAGTTTAATTCGGCAGGGTATGGACAATCAGCCCCAGCATTTT. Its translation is CASSLIRQGMDNQPQHF. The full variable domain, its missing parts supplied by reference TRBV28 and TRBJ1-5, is DVKVTQSSRYLVKRTGEKVFLECVQDMDHENMFWYRQDPGLGLRLIYFSYDVKMKEKGDIPEGYSVSREKKERFSLILESASTNQTSMYLCASSLIRQGMDNQPQHFGDGTRLSIL.

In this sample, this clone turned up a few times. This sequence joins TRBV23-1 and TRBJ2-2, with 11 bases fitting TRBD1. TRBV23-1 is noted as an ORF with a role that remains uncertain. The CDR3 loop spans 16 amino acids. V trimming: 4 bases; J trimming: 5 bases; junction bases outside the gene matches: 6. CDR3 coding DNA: TGCGCCAGCAGTCCCTACCGGGACAGGGGGACCGGGGAGCTGTTTTTT. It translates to CASSPYRDRGTGELFF.

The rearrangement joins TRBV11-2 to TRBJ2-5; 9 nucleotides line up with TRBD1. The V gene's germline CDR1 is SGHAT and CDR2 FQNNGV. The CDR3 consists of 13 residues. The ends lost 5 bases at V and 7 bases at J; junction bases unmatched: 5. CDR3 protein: CASSPDRGGTQYF. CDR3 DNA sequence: TGTGCCAGCAGCCCTGACAGGGGGGGGACCCAGTACTTC.

This chain's CDR3 is CASSLDGGATDTQYF. Written as DNA, the CDR3 is TGTGCCAGCAGCTTAGACGGGGGAGCCACAGATACGCAGTATTTT. The chain combines TRBV7-9 with TRBJ2-3; D possibly corresponds to TRBD2 (6 bases). Trimming pared 1 base from V and 2 bases from J, leaving 10 bases between. This CDR3 contains 15 residues. Looked up from germline, CDR1 is SEHNR and CDR2 is FQNEAQ (reference sequence).

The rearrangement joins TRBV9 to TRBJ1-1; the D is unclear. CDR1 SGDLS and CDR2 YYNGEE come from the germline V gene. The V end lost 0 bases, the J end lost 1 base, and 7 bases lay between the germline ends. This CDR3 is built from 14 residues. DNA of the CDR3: TGTGCCAGCAGCGTAGAAACAGCGAACACTGAAGCTTTCTTT. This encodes CASSVETANTEAFF.

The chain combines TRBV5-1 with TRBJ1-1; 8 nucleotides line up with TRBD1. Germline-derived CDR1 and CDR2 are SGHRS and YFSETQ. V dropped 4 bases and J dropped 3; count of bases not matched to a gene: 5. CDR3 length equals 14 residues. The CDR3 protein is CASSQGQEHTEAFF. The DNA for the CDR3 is TGCGCCAGCAGCCAGGGACAGGAACACACTGAAGCTTTCTTT.

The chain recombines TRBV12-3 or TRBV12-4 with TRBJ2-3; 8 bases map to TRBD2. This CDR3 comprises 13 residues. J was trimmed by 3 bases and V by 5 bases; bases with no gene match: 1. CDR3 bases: TGTGCCAGCAGTGGCGGGGGGACAGATACGCAGTATTTT. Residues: CASSGGGTDTQYF.

CDR3 DNA sequence: TGTGCCAGCAGTTACACGGGACTAGCCTCCTATTCGGCAGATACGCAGTATTTT. It specifies CASSYTGLASYSADTQYF. This rearrangement joins TRBV6-2 or TRBV6-3 to TRBJ2-3, with 9 bases lining up with TRBD2. V dropped 2 bases and J dropped 4; count of bases not matched to a gene: 13. Per the germline V gene, CDR1 is MNHEY and CDR2 is SVGEGT. There are 18 residues in the CDR3.

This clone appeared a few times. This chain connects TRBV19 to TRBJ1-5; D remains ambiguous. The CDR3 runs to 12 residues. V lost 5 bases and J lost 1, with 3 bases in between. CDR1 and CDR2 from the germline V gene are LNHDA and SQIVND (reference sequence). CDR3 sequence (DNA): TGTGCCAGTAGTCCAAGCAATCAGCCCCAGCATTTT. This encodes CASSPSNQPQHF. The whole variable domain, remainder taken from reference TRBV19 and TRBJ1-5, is DGGITQSPKYLFRKEGQNVTLSCEQNLNHDAMYWYRQDPGQGLRLIYYSQIVNDFQKGDIAEGYSVSREKKESFPLTVTSAQKNPTAFYLCASSPSNQPQHFGDGTRLSIL.

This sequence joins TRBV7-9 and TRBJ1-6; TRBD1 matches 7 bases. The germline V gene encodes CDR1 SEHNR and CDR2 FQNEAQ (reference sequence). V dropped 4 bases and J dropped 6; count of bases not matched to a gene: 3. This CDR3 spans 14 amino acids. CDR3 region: CASSSRGPNSPLHF. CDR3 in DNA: TGTGCCAGCAGCTCTAGGGGGCCTAATTCACCCCTCCACTTT.

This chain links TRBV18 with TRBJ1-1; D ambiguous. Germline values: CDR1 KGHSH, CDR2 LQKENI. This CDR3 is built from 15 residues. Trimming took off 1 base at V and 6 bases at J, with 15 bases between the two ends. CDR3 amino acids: CASSPRPRSSAEAFF. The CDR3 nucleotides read TGTGCCAGCTCACCACGGCCAAGATCCAGCGCTGAAGCTTTCTTT. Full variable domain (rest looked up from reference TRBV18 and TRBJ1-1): NAGVMQNPRHLVRRRGQEARLRCSPMKGHSHVYWYRQLPEEGLKFMVYLQKENIIDESGMPKERFSAEFPKEGPSILRIQQVVRGDSAAYFCASSPRPRSSAEAFFGQGTRLTVV.

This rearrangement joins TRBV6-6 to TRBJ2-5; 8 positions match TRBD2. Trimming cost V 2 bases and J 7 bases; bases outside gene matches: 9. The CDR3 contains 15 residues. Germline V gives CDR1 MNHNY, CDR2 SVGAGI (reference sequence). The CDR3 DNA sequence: TGTGCCAGCAGTTACCCGGGACTACGGGGGGGGACCCAGTACTTC. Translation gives CASSYPGLRGGTQYF.

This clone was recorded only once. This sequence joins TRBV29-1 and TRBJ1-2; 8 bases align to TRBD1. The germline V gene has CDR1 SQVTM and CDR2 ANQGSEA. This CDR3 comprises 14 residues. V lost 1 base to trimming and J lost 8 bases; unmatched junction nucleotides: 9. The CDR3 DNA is TGCAGCGTTGAAGCCTTCCAGGGGGCGGAGGGCTACACCTTC. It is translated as CSVEAFQGAEGYTF.

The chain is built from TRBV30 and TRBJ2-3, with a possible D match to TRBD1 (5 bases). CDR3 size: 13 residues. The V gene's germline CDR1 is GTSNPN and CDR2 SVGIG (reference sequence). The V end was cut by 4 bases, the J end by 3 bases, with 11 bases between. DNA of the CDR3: TGTGCCTGGAAAGGGGTCCGGACAGATACGCAGTATTTT. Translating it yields CAWKGVRTDTQYF.

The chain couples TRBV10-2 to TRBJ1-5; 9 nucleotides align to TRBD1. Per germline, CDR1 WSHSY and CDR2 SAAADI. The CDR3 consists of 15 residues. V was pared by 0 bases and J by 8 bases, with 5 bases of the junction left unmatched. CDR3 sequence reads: CASSESYRGQEPQHF. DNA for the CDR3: TGCGCCAGCAGTGAGTCCTACAGGGGGCAAGAGCCCCAGCATTTT.

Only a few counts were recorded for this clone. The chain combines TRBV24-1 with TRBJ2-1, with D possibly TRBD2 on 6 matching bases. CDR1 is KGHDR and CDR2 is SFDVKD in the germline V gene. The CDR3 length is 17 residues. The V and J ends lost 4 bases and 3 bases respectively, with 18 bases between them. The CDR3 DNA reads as TGTGCCACCAGTGACCGCCCGCCGAGGAGGGGCTACAATGAGCAGTTCTTC. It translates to CATSDRPPRRGYNEQFF.